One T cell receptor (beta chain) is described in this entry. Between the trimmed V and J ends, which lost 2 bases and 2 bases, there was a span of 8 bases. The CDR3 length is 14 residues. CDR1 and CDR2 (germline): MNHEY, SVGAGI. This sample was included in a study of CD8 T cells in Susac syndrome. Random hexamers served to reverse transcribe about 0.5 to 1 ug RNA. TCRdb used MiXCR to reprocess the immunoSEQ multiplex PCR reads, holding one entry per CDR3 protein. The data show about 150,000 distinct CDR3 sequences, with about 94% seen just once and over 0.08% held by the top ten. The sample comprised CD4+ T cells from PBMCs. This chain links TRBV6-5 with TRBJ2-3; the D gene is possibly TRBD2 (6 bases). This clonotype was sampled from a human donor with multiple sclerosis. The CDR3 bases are TGTGCCAGCAGTTACAGGGACTCCACAGATACGCAGTATTTT. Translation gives CASSYRDSTDTQYF.